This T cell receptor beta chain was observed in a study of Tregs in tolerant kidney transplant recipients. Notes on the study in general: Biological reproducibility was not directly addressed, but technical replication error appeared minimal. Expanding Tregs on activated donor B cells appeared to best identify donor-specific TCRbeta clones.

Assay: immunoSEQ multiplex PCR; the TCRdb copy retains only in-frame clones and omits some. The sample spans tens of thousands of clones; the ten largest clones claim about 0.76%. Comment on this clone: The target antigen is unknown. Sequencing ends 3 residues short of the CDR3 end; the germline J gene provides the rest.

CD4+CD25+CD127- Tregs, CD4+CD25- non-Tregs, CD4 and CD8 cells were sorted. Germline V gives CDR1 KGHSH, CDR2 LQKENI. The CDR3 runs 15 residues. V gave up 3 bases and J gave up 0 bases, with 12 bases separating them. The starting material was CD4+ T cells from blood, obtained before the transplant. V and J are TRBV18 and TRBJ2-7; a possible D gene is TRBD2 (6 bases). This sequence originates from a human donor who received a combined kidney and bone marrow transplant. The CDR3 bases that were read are TGTGCCAGCTCACCGGAGGGGCGTAGCTCCTACGAG. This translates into CASSPEGRSSYE. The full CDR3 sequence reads CASSPEGRSSYEQYF. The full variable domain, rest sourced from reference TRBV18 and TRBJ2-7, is NAGVMQNPRHLVRRRGQEARLRCSPMKGHSHVYWYRQLPEEGLKFMVYLQKENIIDESGMPKERFSAEFPKEGPSILRIQQVVRGDSAAYFCASSPEGRSSYEQYFGPGTRLTVT.